These T cell receptor beta chains were read from a single sample in a study of beta chain features in type 1 diabetes. The repertoire was sequenced with immunoSEQ multiplex PCR; TCRdb's copy has only in-frame clones and lacks some. The sample lists 350,000 to 450,000 clones, roughly 14% occurring once. Specimen: naive CD4+ T cells from blood. These receptor sequences come from a man aged 25-45 years in good health. The CDR3 runs from the conserved cysteine through the conserved F or W. The D gene is left open where the match is weak. Size values are once, few and many counts, or a class for expanded clones, and some rows have none.

j_call v_call d_call clone_size cdr3_aa cdr3_nt
TRBJ1-4 TRBV9 - few CASSVSPQENEKLFF TGTGCCAGCAGCGTTAGTCCACAGGAGAATGAAAAACTGTTTTTT
TRBJ2-1 TRBV30 - few CARTELNEQFF TGTGCCCGGACCGAACTCAATGAGCAGTTCTTC
TRBJ1-5 TRBV7-2 - few CASSFSGGNQPQHF TGTGCCAGCAGCTTTTCGGGGGGCAATCAGCCCCAGCATTTT
TRBJ2-5 TRBV25-1 - - CASRGLGGQETQYF TGTGCCAGCAGGGGGCTTGGGGGCCAAGAGACCCAGTACTTC
TRBJ2-1 TRBV5-6 TRBD2 - CASSFRRGVLYNEQFF TGTGCCAGCAGCTTCCGACGGGGGGTCCTCTACAATGAGCAGTTCTTC
TRBJ2-5 TRBV10-3 - - CAISEDSRQAETQYF TGTGCCATCAGTGAAGATTCACGGCAAGCGGAGACCCAGTACTTC
TRBJ1-5 TRBV6-5 - few CASSFQGFNQPQHF TGTGCCAGCAGTTTTCAGGGATTTAATCAGCCCCAGCATTTT
TRBJ1-1 TRBV30 - - CAWVPGLLNTEAFF TGTGCCTGGGTACCGGGACTGCTGAACACTGAAGCTTTCTTT
TRBJ1-5 TRBV19 - - CASIPQGWPGHQPQHF TGTGCCAGTATTCCGCAAGGGTGGCCTGGACATCAGCCCCAGCATTTT
TRBJ2-2 TRBV7-2 - - CASTLGGPNTGELFF TGTGCCAGCACCTTGGGCGGGCCGAACACCGGGGAGCTGTTTTTT
TRBJ2-2 TRBV5-4 TRBD2 few CASSFQWSGTTGELFF TGTGCCAGCAGCTTCCAATGGAGCGGGACGACCGGGGAGCTGTTTTTT
TRBJ2-3 TRBV2 - few CASSLMARSADTQYF TGTGCCAGCAGTTTGATGGCTAGATCTGCAGATACGCAGTATTTT
TRBJ2-4 TRBV5-4 - many CASSSAAAKNIQYF TGTGCCAGCAGCTCCGCGGCAGCCAAAAACATTCAGTACTTC
TRBJ2-2 TRBV7-9 TRBD1 - CTGMSGTGYTGELFF TGTACCGGAATGTCCGGGACAGGGTACACCGGGGAGCTGTTTTTT
TRBJ2-1 TRBV11-2 TRBD1 - CASSPRTGGSYNEQFF TGTGCCAGCAGCCCCAGGACAGGGGGCTCCTACAATGAGCAGTTCTTC
TRBJ2-4 TRBV9 TRBD2 - CASSVGGLATEIQYF TGTGCCAGCAGCGTCGGAGGACTAGCGACAGAAATTCAGTACTTC
TRBJ1-1 TRBV18 - few CASSNGASTPEAFF TGTGCCAGCTCCAACGGGGCCAGTACTCCTGAAGCTTTCTTT
TRBJ2-3 TRBV11-2 - - CASSSQAAADTQYF TGTGCCAGCAGCTCCCAGGCTGCGGCAGATACGCAGTATTTT
TRBJ2-4 TRBV4-3 TRBD1 many CASSREGQGNIQYF TGCGCCAGCAGCCGCGAAGGACAGGGAAACATTCAGTACTTC
TRBJ2-7 TRBV7-8 - few CASSLATSYEQYF TGTGCCAGCAGCTTAGCGACAAGCTACGAGCAGTACTTC
TRBJ2-1 TRBV19 - few CATSLDGYNEQFF TGTGCCACGTCCTTGGACGGCTACAATGAGCAGTTCTTC
TRBJ2-2 TRBV11-3 - - CASSRVTGELFF TGTGCCAGCAGCAGGGTTACCGGGGAGCTGTTTTTT
TRBJ2-1 TRBV5-4 TRBD2 few CASSLAGTSEQFF TGTGCCAGCAGCCTAGCCGGGACTAGCGAGCAGTTCTTC
TRBJ1-2 TRBV6-1 TRBD1 - CASSHTGVTNYGYTF TGTGCCAGCAGCCACACAGGGGTAACTAACTATGGCTACACCTTC